Following are 30 T cell receptor beta chains from one sample sequenced in a study of human T cells and chemical hapten exposure. Using its own MiXCR run on the RACE reads, TCRdb lists one record per CDR3 protein. The profile shows approximately 89,000 distinct CDR3 sequences, approximately 7% of them singletons. Specified time point: patch test 2, 6 weeks after DPC sensitization. Treatment described: therapeutic diphenylcyclopropenone sensitization with weekly scalp DPC. Sequencing used whole blood, obtained in connection with sensitization to the hapten diphenylcyclopropenone (DPC). The receptors here all came from a woman younger than 45 with alopecia areata. Some clones in this sample may be carry-over from other donors' samples.

The chain has TRBV12-3 or TRBV12-4 and TRBJ2-3; D remains ambiguous. The CDR3 contains 16 residues. Between the trimmed V and J ends, which lost 3 bases and 6 bases, there was a span of 19 bases. The CDR3 region is CASSFEMGGLPDTQYF. The DNA of the CDR3 is TGTGCCAGCAGTTTTGAGATGGGTGGTCTCCCGGATACGCAGTATTTT.

This clonotype was detected a few times. The rearrangement joins TRBV11-2 to TRBJ2-3, with D possibly being TRBD1 or TRBD2 (6 bases each). Germline assignment: CDR1 SGHAT and CDR2 FQNNGV. The CDR3 consists of 14 residues. Trimming took 10 bases from V and 1 from J, leaving 15 bases between them. The CDR3 sequence: CATGTGGRTDTQYF. CDR3 bases: TGTGCCACCGGAACCGGGGGCCGCACAGATACGCAGTATTTT.

This clonotype was observed many times. This chain links TRBV29-1 with TRBJ2-7; no clear D gene. Germline V gene data show CDR1 as SQVTM and CDR2 as ANQGSEA. V lost 4 bases and J 5 bases, leaving 6 bases between the germline ends. The CDR3 totals 10 residues. The CDR3 DNA is TGCAGCGTTGTGGTCAACGAGCAGTACTTC. Residues: CSVVVNEQYF.

This clonotype was detected ten times or more. The chain combines TRBV14 with TRBJ2-1, with a tentative D call TRBD1 (6 bases). Trimming left V 3 bases short and J 2 bases short, with 14 bases between. The CDR3 is 16 residues long. Per germline, CDR1 SGHDN and CDR2 FVKESK. The CDR3 nucleotides are TGTGCCAGCAGCCAGATTACAGGGTCCACCTACAATGAGCAGTTCTTC. This translates into CASSQITGSTYNEQFF.

This clonotype has a handful of counts. This chain uses TRBV7-2 with TRBJ1-4, with 7 nucleotides matching TRBD1. The CDR3 has 16 amino acids. Germline CDR1 and CDR2: SGHTA and FQGNSA. J gave up 8 bases and V 5 bases, and 14 bases lay outside the gene matches. This CDR3 reads CASSPQAIGGGEKLFF. The CDR3 coding sequence is TGTGCCAGCAGCCCCCAGGCTATAGGGGGCGGCGAAAAACTGTTTTTT.

This clonotype came up a few times. The chain is built from TRBV11-2 and TRBJ1-4; no clear D gene. Germline V gives CDR1 SGHAT, CDR2 FQNNGV. V dropped 4 bases and J dropped 4 bases, with 16 bases sitting between them. This CDR3 is built from 16 residues. The CDR3 DNA follows: TGTGCCAGCAGCTCCGGTCGGACGAGCTATAATGAAAAACTGTTTTTT. Translation gives CASSSGRTSYNEKLFF.

The table lists this clonotype with many counts. The chain carries TRBV10-2 and TRBJ2-7, with D hard to call. Per the germline V gene, CDR1 is WSHSY and CDR2 is SAAADI. This CDR3 contains 13 residues. With 3 bases removed from V and 4 bases from J, the gap between germline ends came to 10 bases. The chain's CDR3 is CASSDTDPYEQYF. Written as DNA, the CDR3 is TGCGCCAGCAGTGATACTGACCCGTACGAGCAGTACTTC.

The J gene is TRBJ2-6, the V gene TRBV30; D ambiguous. The CDR3 sequence is 14 residues long. CDR1 is GTSNPN and CDR2 is SVGIG in the germline V gene (reference sequence). V shed 1 base and J shed 2 bases, with 6 bases lying between them. CDR3 DNA: TGTGCCTGGAGTGATGTACCTGGGGCCAACGTCCTGACTTTC. Translating it yields CAWSDVPGANVLTF.

This clonotype was seen ten or more times. The CDR3 DNA follows: TGTGCCATCATGGGACAGGAGAACACTGAAGCTTTCTTT. Translation gives CAIMGQENTEAFF. This chain links TRBV10-3 with TRBJ1-1; 8 nucleotides align to TRBD1. V gave up 7 bases and J gave up 1 base; unmatched junction bases: 2. Germline V gives CDR1 ENHRY, CDR2 SYGVKD. The CDR3 has 13 amino acids.

At least ten counts were recorded for this clonotype. The rearrangement uses TRBV7-3 and TRBJ1-1; possible D gene TRBD1, 5 bases. Trimming removed 3 bases at V and 1 base at J, with 6 bases between. Germline CDR1 reads SGHTA; CDR2 reads FQGTGA. The CDR3 consists of 13 residues. Here the CDR3 DNA reads TGTGCCAGCAGCTTGACAGCGAACACTGAAGCTTTCTTT. This sequence encodes CASSLTANTEAFF.

V and J are TRBV11-2 and TRBJ1-3, with D possibly TRBD1 on 6 matching bases. Looked up from germline, CDR1 is SGHAT and CDR2 is FQNNGV. CDR3 size: 13 residues. The germline V and J ends were trimmed by 4 bases and 12 bases, with 16 bases remaining between them. CDR3 in amino acids: CASSYMTGDIIYF. In nucleotides, the CDR3 is TGTGCCAGCAGCTATATGACGGGGGACATCATATATTTT.

Of note for this clonotype: In this CDR3 the conserved last residue, phenylalanine or tryptophan, is missing, so a read error is likely. This chain uses TRBV18 with TRBJ2-2, with unresolved D. Germline V CDR1 and CDR2: KGHSH, LQKENI. The CDR3 runs 15 residues. Deletions cut 2 bases from V and 5 bases from J, with 12 bases between. This CDR3 is CASSPTGQATGELFL. The CDR3 nucleotides read TGTGCCAGCTCACCAACCGGGCAGGCGACCGGGGAGCTGTTTCTT.

The sample holds a few counts of this clonotype. This chain uses TRBV2 with TRBJ1-2; D gene ambiguous. Germline V gene lookup returns CDR1 SNHLY and CDR2 FYNNEI. This CDR3 comprises 13 residues. Trimming took 5 bases from V and 0 from J, leaving 7 bases between them. This chain's CDR3 is CASSSDTNYGYTF. In nucleotides, the CDR3 is TGTGCCAGCAGTTCGGATACTAACTATGGCTACACCTTC.

In DNA form, the CDR3 reads TGTGCCAGCTCACCCCGGGACAGGGGGGAAAAACTGTTTTTT. Its protein is CASSPRDRGEKLFF. The rearrangement uses TRBV18 and TRBJ1-4, with TRBD1 matching over 11 bases. The ends lost 3 bases at V and 8 bases at J; junction bases unmatched: 2. The V gene's germline CDR1 is KGHSH and CDR2 LQKENI. The CDR3 sequence is 14 residues long. The variable domain in full, completed from reference TRBV18 and TRBJ1-4, reads NAGVMQNPRHLVRRRGQEARLRCSPMKGHSHVYWYRQLPEEGLKFMVYLQKENIIDESGMPKERFSAEFPKEGPSILRIQQVVRGDSAAYFCASSPRDRGEKLFFGSGTQLSVL.

This clonotype was detected only a few times. The V call is TRBV28, the J call TRBJ2-3; TRBD2 aligns across 7 bases. Germline CDR1 is MDHEN and CDR2 is SYDVKM. The ends lost 3 bases at V and 2 bases at J; junction bases unmatched: 17. This CDR3 comprises 19 residues. CDR3 sequence: CASSFFLPGSGAHTDTQYF. CDR3 coding DNA: TGTGCCAGCAGTTTCTTCCTACCGGGCAGCGGGGCCCACACAGATACGCAGTATTTT.

This rearrangement joins TRBV2 to TRBJ1-2; D gene ambiguous. The CDR3 sequence is 10 residues long. With 6 bases removed from V and 8 bases from J, the gap between germline ends came to 7 bases. Germline CDR1 reads SNHLY; CDR2 reads FYNNEI. CDR3 nucleotides: TGTGCCAGCAGGGACCGCGGCTACACCTTC. Translating it yields CASRDRGYTF.

This clonotype was counted at least ten times. The genes are TRBV20-1 and TRBJ2-7, with a weak D call TRBD1 (6 bases). Germline lookup yields CDR1 DFQATT and CDR2 SNEGSKA (reference sequence). This CDR3 is built from 13 residues. The ends were cut back, 7 bases at V and 5 bases at J, with 18 bases in the middle. The DNA for the CDR3 is TGCAGTGTTCTACAATCGAACAGGGACGAGCAGTACTTC. Its translation: CSVLQSNRDEQYF.

This clonotype occurred many times. The rearrangement uses TRBV2 and TRBJ1-1, with D possibly TRBD1 on 5 matching bases. The CDR3 loop spans 12 amino acids. Germline V gene sequence: CDR1 SNHLY, CDR2 FYNNEI. Trimming took 5 bases from V and 7 from J, leaving 11 bases between them. CDR3 in amino acids: CASSSLGVEAFF. CDR3 DNA: TGTGCCAGCAGTTCCCTGGGGGTTGAAGCTTTCTTT.

In its sample, this clonotype was seen many times. The chain uses TRBV6-2 or TRBV6-3 and TRBJ2-2, with 10 positions matching TRBD2. Trimming cost V 9 bases and J 4 bases; bases outside gene matches: 14. CDR1 and CDR2 (germline): MNHEY, SVGEGT. This CDR3 region has 17 residues. CDR3 sequence (DNA): TGTGCCAGTAACCGCGGACTAGCGGAGGTCCCCACCGGGGAGCTGTTTTTT. Encoded protein: CASNRGLAEVPTGELFF.

This clonotype was seen many times. This chain links TRBV5-1 with TRBJ1-1; 9 positions match TRBD1. The CDR3 totals 15 residues. V was pared by 4 bases and J by 4 bases, with 8 bases of the junction left unmatched. CDR1 and CDR2 (germline): SGHRS, YFSETQ. Here the CDR3 DNA reads TGCGCCAGCAGCGGAGGGACAGGGAGAGGCACTGAAGCTTTCTTT. This codes for CASSGGTGRGTEAFF.

The rearrangement uses TRBV30 and TRBJ2-3, with D possibly being TRBD1 or TRBD2 (5 bases each). In germline, CDR1 is GTSNPN, CDR2 SVGIG (reference sequence). V was pared by 1 base and J by 4 bases, with 12 bases between. The CDR3 contains 14 residues. In DNA, the CDR3 is TGTGCCTGGAGTGCGGGACCCCGGGCAGATACGCAGTATTTT. Translation: CAWSAGPRADTQYF.

The V gene is TRBV6-1, the J gene TRBJ1-6; 10 nucleotides line up with TRBD1. This CDR3 has 17 residues. V shed 5 bases and J 7 bases; nucleotides not matched to a gene: 11. CDR1 and CDR2 (germline): MNHNS, SASEGT. The CDR3 DNA reads as TGTGCCAGCAGTCCGGGACAGGGGACGTATTCGAATTCACCCCTCCACTTT. Translating gives CASSPGQGTYSNSPLHF.

This clonotype was detected many times. Here the CDR3 DNA reads TGTGCCAGCAGCCAAGATCGACGTAGCGGACGGGCCACCGGGGAGCTGTTTTTT. Encoded protein: CASSQDRRSGRATGELFF. This chain joins TRBV3-1 and TRBJ2-2; D possibly corresponds to TRBD2 (6 bases). Germline-derived CDR1 and CDR2 are LGHDT and YNNKEL (reference sequence). V dropped 0 bases and J dropped 4 bases, with 18 bases sitting between them. This CDR3 is 18 amino acids long.

This sequence joins TRBV12-3 or TRBV12-4 and TRBJ1-1; D call uncertain. The CDR3 loop spans 13 amino acids. The V end was cut by 11 bases, the J end by 0 bases, with 13 bases between. CDR3 protein: CAVQTAMNTEAFF. The CDR3 DNA is TGTGCCGTTCAGACCGCTATGAACACTGAAGCTTTCTTT.

Many counts were recorded for this clonotype. The chain joins TRBV7-2 to TRBJ2-4, with D possibly being TRBD1 (5 bases). The CDR3 sequence is 12 residues long. Trimming took off 7 bases at V and 6 bases at J, with 10 bases between the two ends. Germline V gene sequence: CDR1 SGHTA, CDR2 FQGNSA. The CDR3 nucleotides read TGTGCCAGCAATCAGGGTGGAAACATTCAGTACTTC. It translates to CASNQGGNIQYF.

This clonotype has more than one count but fewer than ten. The chain recombines TRBV29-1 with TRBJ2-7; no firm D call. Germline V gives CDR1 SQVTM, CDR2 ANQGSEA. The ends were cut back, 6 bases at V and 4 bases at J, with 19 bases in the middle. The CDR3 sequence is 14 residues long. CDR3 region: CSVAGDEAEYEQYF. For the CDR3, the DNA is TGCAGCGTCGCTGGCGATGAGGCAGAATACGAGCAGTACTTC.

The chain has TRBV20-1 and TRBJ1-2, with D unclear. Germline values: CDR1 DFQATT, CDR2 SNEGSKA (reference sequence). The CDR3 is made up of 11 amino acids. V was pared by 6 bases and J by 3 bases, with 8 bases between. Written as DNA, the CDR3 is TGCAGTGCCGGAAAGGACTATGGCTACACCTTC. Translating gives CSAGKDYGYTF.

This clonotype was found many times. CDR3 DNA: TGTGCCATCAGGGGGACAGGGTTGGATACTGAAGCTTTCTTT. Its protein product is CAIRGTGLDTEAFF. The chain uses TRBV10-3 and TRBJ1-1; 9 nucleotides agree with TRBD1. The CDR3 is made up of 14 amino acids. The junction had 7 bases not matched to a gene; V was cut back by 6 bases and J by 5 bases. In germline, CDR1 is ENHRY, CDR2 SYGVKD.

This clonotype was picked up a small number of times. V gene TRBV30 combines with J gene TRBJ2-5, with D unresolved. This CDR3 region has 13 residues. V gave up 0 bases and J gave up 2 bases, with 7 bases separating them. The germline V gene has CDR1 GTSNPN and CDR2 SVGIG (reference sequence). The CDR3 sequence is CAWSVTFQETQYF. The CDR3 bases are TGTGCCTGGAGTGTAACATTTCAAGAGACCCAGTACTTC. The full variable domain, completed using reference TRBV30 and TRBJ2-5, is SQTIHQWPATLVQPVGSPLSLECTVEGTSNPNLYWYRQAAGRGLQLLFYSVGIGQISSEVPQNLSASRPQDRQFILSSKKLLLSDSGFYLCAWSVTFQETQYFGPGTRLLVL.

This clonotype has at least ten counts. The V call is TRBV5-1, the J call TRBJ1-5; D unclear. V lost 0 bases and J lost 0, with 7 bases in between. Germline V gene lookup returns CDR1 SGHRS and CDR2 YFSETQ. This CDR3 is built from 15 residues. CDR3 coding DNA: TGCGCCAGCAGCTTGGAAGGATATAGCAATCAGCCCCAGCATTTT. Translating gives CASSLEGYSNQPQHF.